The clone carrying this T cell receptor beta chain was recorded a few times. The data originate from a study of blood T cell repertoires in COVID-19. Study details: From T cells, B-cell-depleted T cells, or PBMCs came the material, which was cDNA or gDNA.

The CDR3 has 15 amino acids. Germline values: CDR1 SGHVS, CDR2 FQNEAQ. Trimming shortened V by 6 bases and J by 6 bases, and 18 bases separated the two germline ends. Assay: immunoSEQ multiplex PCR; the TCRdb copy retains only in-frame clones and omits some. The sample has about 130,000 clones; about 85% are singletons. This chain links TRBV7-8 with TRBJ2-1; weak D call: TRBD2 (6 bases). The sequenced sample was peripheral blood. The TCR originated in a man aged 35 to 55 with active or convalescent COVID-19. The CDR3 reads CASRDPGAGLNEQFF. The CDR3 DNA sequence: TGTGCCAGCAGGGATCCGGGAGCAGGACTCAATGAGCAGTTCTTC.